The rows below give T cell receptor beta chains drawn from one sample of a study of vaccination and CD4 T cells after COVID-19. Via MiXCR, TCRdb re-called the PCR reads, giving one row per CDR3 protein. The table lists just under 20,000 distinct CDR3 sequences, roughly 40% of them singletons. What these receptors recognize is not known. Here the sequenced sample was CD4+ T cells from blood, cultured in vitro, taken after SARS-CoV-2 vaccination. These receptors all stem from a human donor who had recovered from COVID-19. The CDR3 runs from the conserved cysteine through the conserved F or W. The D gene is left open where the match is weak. Only some rows state a clone size, as once, few, many or a class for expanded clones.

j_call,clone_size,v_call,d_call,cdr3_aa,cdr3_nt
TRBJ1-5,.,TRBV6-5,.,CASSYGPGSLPNQPQHF,TGTGCCAGCAGTTACGGGCCAGGGTCCCTTCCCAATCAGCCCCAGCATTTT
TRBJ1-1,.,TRBV5-6,TRBD1,CASSYRGFTEAFF,TGTGCCAGCAGCTACAGGGGGTTCACTGAAGCTTTCTTT
TRBJ2-3,.,TRBV18,.,CASSPGQGGPDTQYF,TGTGCCAGCTCACCAGGGCAGGGTGGCCCAGATACGCAGTATTTT
TRBJ2-3,few,TRBV12-3/TRBV12-4,TRBD2,CASSLSAGGSDTQYF,TGTGCCAGCAGTTTGAGTGCGGGGGGCTCGGATACGCAGTATTTT
TRBJ1-3,.,TRBV4-2,TRBD1,CASSSRDRGDTIYF,TGTGCCAGCAGCTCTAGGGACAGGGGCGACACCATATATTTT
TRBJ1-6,medium-sized,TRBV6-5,.,CASSFSPQPYNSPLHF,TGTGCCAGCAGTTTTTCCCCACAACCCTATAATTCACCCCTCCACTTT
TRBJ2-2,.,TRBV5-4,TRBD1,CASSFDRGPNTGELFF,TGTGCCAGCAGCTTTGACAGGGGACCGAACACCGGGGAGCTGTTTTTT
TRBJ2-5,.,TRBV19,.,CASSIRGRGRYETQYF,TGTGCCAGTAGTATACGCGGCAGGGGCCGTTATGAGACCCAGTACTTC
TRBJ1-6,.,TRBV28,.,CASNYVLGPPGNSPLHF,TGTGCCAGCAACTACGTTCTTGGCCCCCCGGGCAATTCACCCCTCCACTTT
TRBJ2-1,once,TRBV10-2,TRBD2,CASIRAGGPDNEQFF,TGCGCCAGCATACGGGCGGGAGGGCCAGACAATGAGCAGTTCTTC
TRBJ1-3,.,TRBV11-3,.,CASSLDARSGNTIYF,TGTGCCAGCAGCTTAGACGCGCGCTCTGGAAACACCATATATTTT
TRBJ2-2,few,TRBV6-4,.,CASSDVAGTGELFF,TGTGCCAGCAGTGACGTCGCGGGGACCGGGGAGCTGTTTTTT
TRBJ2-5,.,TRBV6-1,.,CASSETPGFNVGGQETQYF,TGTGCCAGCAGTGAGACTCCAGGATTTAACGTGGGGGGCCAAGAGACCCAGTACTTC
TRBJ2-3,few,TRBV6-1,.,CASSEASGRVRDTQYF,TGTGCCAGCAGTGAAGCATCGGGCAGGGTCAGAGATACGCAGTATTTT
TRBJ2-7,.,TRBV15,.,CATSRDKSRANSYEQYF,TGTGCCACCAGCAGAGATAAATCGAGGGCCAACTCCTACGAGCAGTACTTC
TRBJ2-6,.,TRBV24-1,TRBD2,CATSDTSGGRSGANVLTF,TGTGCCACCAGTGACACCTCGGGGGGGCGTTCTGGGGCCAACGTCCTGACTTTC
TRBJ1-4,.,TRBV28,.,CASNFGRNEKLFF,TGTGCCAGCAACTTCGGGCGGAATGAAAAACTGTTTTTT
TRBJ1-2,.,TRBV6-1,TRBD1,CASSGQGRSSYTF,TGTGCCAGCAGCGGACAGGGGCGGTCCAGCTACACCTTC
TRBJ2-7,.,TRBV6-2/TRBV6-3,TRBD2,CASTRPGLAGAYEQYF,TGTGCCAGCACCAGACCGGGGCTAGCGGGAGCCTACGAGCAGTACTTC
TRBJ1-1,few,TRBV20-1,TRBD1,CSAARGQGNTEAFF,TGCAGTGCGGCCAGAGGACAGGGTAACACTGAAGCTTTCTTT
TRBJ1-5,few,TRBV20-1,.,CSAPTPNQPQHF,TGCAGTGCCCCGACACCAAATCAGCCCCAGCATTTT
TRBJ1-1,.,TRBV19,.,CASSIGRASPNTEAFF,TGTGCCAGTAGTATAGGTAGGGCCAGCCCGAACACTGAAGCTTTCTTT
TRBJ2-1,.,TRBV6-4,.,CASSLFGDEQFF,TGTGCCAGCAGCCTTTTCGGGGATGAGCAGTTCTTC
TRBJ2-5,.,TRBV11-1,.,CASSPSTNQETQYF,TGTGCCAGCAGCCCTTCCACGAACCAAGAGACCCAGTACTTC
TRBJ1-1,.,TRBV7-9,TRBD1,CASSLPTGWITEAFF,TGTGCCAGCAGCCTACCGACAGGGTGGATAACTGAAGCTTTCTTT
TRBJ1-5,.,TRBV11-3,.,CASSFGGPNQPQHF,TGTGCCAGCAGCTTCGGCGGACCGAATCAGCCCCAGCATTTT
TRBJ2-5,.,TRBV19,TRBD1,CASTVTGAIEGLTQYF,TGTGCCAGTACCGTTACAGGGGCGATCGAAGGATTGACCCAGTACTTC
TRBJ1-2,few,TRBV29-1,TRBD1,CSAGDRGGDGYTF,TGCAGCGCCGGGGACAGGGGCGGAGATGGCTACACCTTC
TRBJ1-3,few,TRBV20-1,TRBD1,CSATPIDRGSGNTIYF,TGCAGTGCAACGCCTATTGACAGGGGCTCTGGAAACACCATATATTTT
TRBJ2-5,few,TRBV15,TRBD1,CATSRGYWTGGPETQYF,TGTGCCACCAGCAGAGGTTATTGGACAGGGGGGCCAGAGACCCAGTACTTC
TRBJ2-3,.,TRBV20-1,.,CSAPGWAQPDTQYF,TGCAGTGCTCCCGGGTGGGCCCAGCCAGATACGCAGTATTTT
TRBJ1-6,few,TRBV7-2,.,CASSLQGRSSPLHF,TGTGCCAGCAGCTTACAGGGACGGAGTTCACCCCTCCACTTT
TRBJ2-1,.,TRBV6-2/TRBV6-3,.,CASSLARFLQFF,TGTGCCAGCAGCCTAGCGCGCTTCCTCCAGTTCTTC
TRBJ1-1,.,TRBV19,TRBD1,CASRRQGNTEAFF,TGTGCCAGTAGGAGACAGGGGAACACTGAAGCTTTCTTT
TRBJ2-1,medium-sized,TRBV27,.,CASSSLPGEFDNEQFF,TGTGCCAGCAGTAGTCTTCCGGGGGAGTTTGACAATGAGCAGTTCTTC
TRBJ1-2,once,TRBV12-3/TRBV12-4,.,CASSFHRELGYTF,TGTGCCAGCAGTTTTCACAGGGAGTTAGGCTACACCTTC
TRBJ1-2,.,TRBV28,.,CASSESGRTNYGYTF,TGTGCCAGCAGTGAGTCAGGGCGGACTAACTATGGCTACACCTTC
TRBJ2-3,.,TRBV28,TRBD2,CASSPSGTSGSMDTQYF,TGTGCCAGCAGTCCATCCGGGACTAGCGGGAGTATGGATACGCAGTATTTT
TRBJ2-1,.,TRBV27,TRBD2,CASSFAGGQYNEQFF,TGTGCCAGCAGTTTTGCGGGAGGGCAGTACAATGAGCAGTTCTTC
TRBJ1-5,.,TRBV19,TRBD1,CASSMRRGQDYSNQPQHF,TGTGCCAGTAGTATGAGGAGAGGACAGGATTATAGCAATCAGCCCCAGCATTTT
TRBJ2-5,.,TRBV25-1,.,CASRTWRGREVTQYF,TGTGCCAGCAGAACTTGGCGGGGGCGCGAGGTGACCCAGTACTTC
TRBJ1-2,.,TRBV5-4,.,CASIEAGKNYGYTF,TGTGCCAGCATCGAAGCAGGGAAGAACTATGGCTACACCTTC
TRBJ1-1,.,TRBV7-6,.,CASSLASFSTEAFF,TGTGCCAGCAGCTTAGCGTCGTTCAGCACTGAAGCTTTCTTT
TRBJ1-2,few,TRBV20-1,TRBD1,CSASDRGYYGYTF,TGCAGTGCTAGCGACAGGGGTTACTATGGCTACACCTTC
TRBJ2-7,few,TRBV6-5,.,CASSYWDGGSEQYF,TGTGCCAGCAGTTACTGGGACGGGGGATCCGAGCAGTACTTC
TRBJ2-5,.,TRBV10-3,TRBD2,CAISEGLAGGQETQYF,TGTGCCATCAGTGAAGGACTAGCGGGAGGTCAAGAGACCCAGTACTTC
TRBJ1-4,.,TRBV7-9,TRBD1,CASSLDRDEKLFF,TGTGCCAGCAGCTTGGACAGGGATGAAAAACTGTTTTTT
TRBJ2-3,.,TRBV7-3,TRBD2,CASSRGRLLAGGDTQYF,TGTGCCAGCAGCAGGGGGCGACTACTAGCGGGAGGGGATACGCAGTATTTT
TRBJ1-5,.,TRBV19,.,CASSYRASGKEQPQHF,TGTGCCAGTAGTTACCGGGCCTCGGGAAAGGAGCAGCCCCAGCATTTT
TRBJ2-2,once,TRBV10-3,TRBD1,CAIAGTGGTGELFF,TGTGCCATCGCCGGGACAGGGGGCACCGGGGAGCTGTTTTTT